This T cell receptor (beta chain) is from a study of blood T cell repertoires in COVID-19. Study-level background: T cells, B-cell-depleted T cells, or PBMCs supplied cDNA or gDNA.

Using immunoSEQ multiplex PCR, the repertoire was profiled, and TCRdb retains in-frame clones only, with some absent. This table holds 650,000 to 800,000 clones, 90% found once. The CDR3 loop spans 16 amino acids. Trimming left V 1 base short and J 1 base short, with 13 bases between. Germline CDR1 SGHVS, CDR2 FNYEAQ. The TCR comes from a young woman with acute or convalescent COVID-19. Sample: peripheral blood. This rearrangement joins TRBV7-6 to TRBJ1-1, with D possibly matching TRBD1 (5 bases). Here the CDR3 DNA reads TGTGCCAGCAGCTTAGTGATGGGCCAGGGGAACACTGAAGCTTTCTTT. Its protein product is CASSLVMGQGNTEAFF. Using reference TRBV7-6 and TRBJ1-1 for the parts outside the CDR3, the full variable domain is GAGVSQSPRYKVTKRGQDVALRCDPISGHVSLYWYRQALGQGPEFLTYFNYEAQQDKSGLPNDRFSAERPEGSISTLTIQRTEQRDSAMYRCASSLVMGQGNTEAFFGQGTRLTVV.